This TCR beta chain stems from a study of blood T cell repertoires in COVID-19. Study-wide background: From the United States, Italy and Spain came samples of acute and convalescent COVID-19. PBMCs, B-cell-depleted T cells, or T cells provided the cDNA or gDNA that made up the material.

The CDR3 is made up of 12 amino acids. V lost 6 bases and J lost 13, with 13 bases in between. In the authors' workflow: Estimated nucleated cell counts came from reference gene primer amplification. Clones were sequenced by immunoSEQ multiplex PCR, and TCRdb holds only the in-frame ones, with some missing. The V and J calls and clone size are taken from that table; D and trimming were inferred from the DNA. The repertoire holds 250,000 to 300,000 clones, with roughly 87% as singletons. The chain links TRBV12-3 or TRBV12-4 to TRBJ1-6; D gene uncertain. The sample taken for sequencing was peripheral blood. This receptor was obtained from a woman between 45 and 60 years old who had recovered from COVID-19. The CDR3 here is CASSSTDLPLHF. Written as DNA, the CDR3 is TGTGCCAGCAGCAGTACCGATTTGCCCCTCCACTTT.